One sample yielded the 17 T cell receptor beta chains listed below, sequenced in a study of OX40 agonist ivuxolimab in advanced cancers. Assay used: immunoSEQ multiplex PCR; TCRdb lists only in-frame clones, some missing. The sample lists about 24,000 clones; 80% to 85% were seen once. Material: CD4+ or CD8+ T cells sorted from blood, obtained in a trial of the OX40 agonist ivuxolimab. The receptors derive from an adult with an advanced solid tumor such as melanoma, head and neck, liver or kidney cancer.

CDR3 DNA sequence: TGCGCCAGCAGCCAAGTTGATAGGGGAGCTTTCTTT. It is translated as CASSQVDRGAFF. The chain carries TRBV4-1 and TRBJ1-1; D possibly corresponds to TRBD1 (5 bases). V was clipped by 1 base and J by 10 bases, with 10 bases between them. The CDR3 is made up of 12 amino acids. Germline V gene data show CDR1 as MGHRA and CDR2 as YSYEKL.

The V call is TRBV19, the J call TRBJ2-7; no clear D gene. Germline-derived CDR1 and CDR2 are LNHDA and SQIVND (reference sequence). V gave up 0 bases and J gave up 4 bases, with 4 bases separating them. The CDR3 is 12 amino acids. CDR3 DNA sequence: TGTGCCAGTAGTATAGACGGGTACGAGCAGTACTTC. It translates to CASSIDGYEQYF.

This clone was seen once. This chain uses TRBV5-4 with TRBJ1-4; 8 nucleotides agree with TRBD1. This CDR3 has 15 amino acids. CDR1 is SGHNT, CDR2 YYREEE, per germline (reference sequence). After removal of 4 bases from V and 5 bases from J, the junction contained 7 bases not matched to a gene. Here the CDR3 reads CASSKTGVRNEKLFF. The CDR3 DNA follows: TGTGCCAGCAGCAAGACAGGGGTACGAAATGAAAAACTGTTTTTT.

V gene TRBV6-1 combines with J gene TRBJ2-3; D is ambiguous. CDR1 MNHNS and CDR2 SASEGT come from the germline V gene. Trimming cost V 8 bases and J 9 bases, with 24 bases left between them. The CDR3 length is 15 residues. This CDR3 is CASQLERAYYGTQYF. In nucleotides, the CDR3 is TGTGCCAGCCAGCTGGAGCGTGCCTATTATGGGACGCAGTATTTT.

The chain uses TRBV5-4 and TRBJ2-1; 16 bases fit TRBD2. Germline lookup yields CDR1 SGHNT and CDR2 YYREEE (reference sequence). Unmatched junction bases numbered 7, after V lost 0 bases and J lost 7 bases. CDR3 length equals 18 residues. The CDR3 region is CASSLAGLAGGQMNEQFF. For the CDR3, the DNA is TGTGCCAGCAGCTTGGCGGGACTAGCGGGGGGGCAAATGAATGAGCAGTTCTTC.

CDR3 loop: CASSPPWAQDEQYF. DNA of the CDR3: TGTGCCAGCAGCCCCCCGTGGGCGCAAGACGAGCAGTACTTC. The chain is built from TRBV7-9 and TRBJ2-7; the D is unclear. The CDR3 length is 14 residues. Germline V gives CDR1 SEHNR, CDR2 FQNEAQ (reference sequence). Deletions cut 5 bases from V and 5 bases from J, with 16 bases between.

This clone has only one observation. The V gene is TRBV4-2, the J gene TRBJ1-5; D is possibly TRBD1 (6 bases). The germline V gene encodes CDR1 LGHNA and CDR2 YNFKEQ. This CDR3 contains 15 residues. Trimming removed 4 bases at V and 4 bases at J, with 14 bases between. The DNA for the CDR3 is TGTGCCAGCAGCCCCGCTTTCAGGGGAAATCAGCCCCAGCATTTT. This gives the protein CASSPAFRGNQPQHF.

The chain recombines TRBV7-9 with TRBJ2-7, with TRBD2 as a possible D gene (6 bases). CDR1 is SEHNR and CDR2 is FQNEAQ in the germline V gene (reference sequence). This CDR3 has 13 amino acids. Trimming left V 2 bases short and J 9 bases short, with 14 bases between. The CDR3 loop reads CASSLLGGGWQYF. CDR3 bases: TGTGCCAGCAGCTTATTAGGCGGAGGGTGGCAGTACTTC.

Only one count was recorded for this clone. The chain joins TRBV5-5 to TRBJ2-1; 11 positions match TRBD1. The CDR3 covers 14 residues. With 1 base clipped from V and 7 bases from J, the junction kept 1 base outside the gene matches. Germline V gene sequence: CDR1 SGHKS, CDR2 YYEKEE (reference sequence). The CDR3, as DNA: TGTGCCAGCAGCTTGTGGGACAGGGGGAATGAGCAGTTCTTC. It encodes CASSLWDRGNEQFF.

CDR3 in amino acids: CASSRTQGETQYF. The CDR3 DNA follows: TGTGCCAGCAGCCGAACACAGGGAGAGACCCAGTACTTC. The chain links TRBV7-9 to TRBJ2-5; perhaps TRBD1 as D (6 bases). Germline CDR1 is SEHNR and CDR2 is FQNEAQ (reference sequence). The CDR3 contains 13 residues. V lost 5 bases, J lost 4 bases, and 11 bases lay in between.

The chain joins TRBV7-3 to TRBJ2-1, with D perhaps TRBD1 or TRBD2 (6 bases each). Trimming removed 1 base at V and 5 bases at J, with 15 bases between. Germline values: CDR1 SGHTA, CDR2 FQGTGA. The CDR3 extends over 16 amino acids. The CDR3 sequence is CASSLKKGGKDNEQFF. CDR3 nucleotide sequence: TGTGCCAGCAGCTTAAAAAAGGGGGGAAAGGACAATGAGCAGTTCTTC.

CDR3 residues: CASRSTRNTEAFF. CDR3 nucleotide sequence: TGTGCCAGCAGATCCACCAGGAACACTGAAGCTTTCTTT. This chain connects TRBV6-5 to TRBJ1-1; unclear D gene. CDR1 is MNHEY and CDR2 is SVGAGI in the germline V gene. CDR3 length: 13 amino acids. Trimming stripped 6 bases from V and 1 base from J, with 9 bases between.

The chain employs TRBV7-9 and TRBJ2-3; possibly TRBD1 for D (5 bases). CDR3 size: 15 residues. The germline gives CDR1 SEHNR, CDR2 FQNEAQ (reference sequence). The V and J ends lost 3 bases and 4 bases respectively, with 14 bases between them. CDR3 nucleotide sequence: TGTGCCAGCAGCTTGTTCAGGGCCGCAGCAGATACGCAGTATTTT. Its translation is CASSLFRAAADTQYF.

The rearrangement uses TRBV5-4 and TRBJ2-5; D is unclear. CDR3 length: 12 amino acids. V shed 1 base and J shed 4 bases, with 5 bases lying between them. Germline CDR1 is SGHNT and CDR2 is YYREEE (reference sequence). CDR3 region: CASSLSGETQYF. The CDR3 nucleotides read TGTGCCAGCAGCTTGTCTGGAGAGACCCAGTACTTC.

This CDR3 is CATVAGTDYNEQFF. In DNA form, the CDR3 reads TGTGCCACCGTAGCGGGGACCGACTACAATGAGCAGTTCTTC. The chain has TRBV15 and TRBJ2-1, with 8 bases matching TRBD2. Looked up from germline, CDR1 is LNHNV and CDR2 is YYDKDF (reference sequence). The J segment lost 3 bases and the V segment lost 8 bases, leaving 6 bases of the junction unmatched. The CDR3 loop spans 14 amino acids.

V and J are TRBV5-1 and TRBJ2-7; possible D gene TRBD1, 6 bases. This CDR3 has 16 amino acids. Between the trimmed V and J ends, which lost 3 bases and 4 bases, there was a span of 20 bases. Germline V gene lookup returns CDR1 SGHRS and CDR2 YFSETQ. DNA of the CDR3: TGCGCCAGCAGCTGGAGACAGGTTAACGGGAAATACGAGCAGTACTTC. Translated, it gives CASSWRQVNGKYEQYF.

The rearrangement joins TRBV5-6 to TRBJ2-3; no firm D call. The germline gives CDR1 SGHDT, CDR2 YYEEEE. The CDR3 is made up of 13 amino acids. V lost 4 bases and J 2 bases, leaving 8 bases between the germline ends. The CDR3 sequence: CASSGMVTDTQYF. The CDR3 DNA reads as TGTGCCAGCAGCGGAATGGTCACAGATACGCAGTATTTT.